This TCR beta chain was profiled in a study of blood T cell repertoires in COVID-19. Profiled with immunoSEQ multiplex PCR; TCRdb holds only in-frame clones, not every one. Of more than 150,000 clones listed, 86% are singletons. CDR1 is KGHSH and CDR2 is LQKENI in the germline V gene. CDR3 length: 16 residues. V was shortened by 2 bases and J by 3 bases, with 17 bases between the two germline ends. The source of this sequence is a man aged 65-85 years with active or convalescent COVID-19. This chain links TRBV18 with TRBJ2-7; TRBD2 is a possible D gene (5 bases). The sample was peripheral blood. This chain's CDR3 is CASSPSNSRAGYEQYF. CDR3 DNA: TGTGCCAGCTCACCAAGTAATTCAAGGGCGGGCTACGAGCAGTACTTC.